These 2 T cell receptor beta chains originate from one sample sequenced in a study of T cells in Graves' hyperthyroidism and ophthalmopathy. Using RNA transcripts as the source, TCR beta CDR3 regions were amplified. TCR CDR3 regions were first amplified by RT-PCR with HTBI primers. A single record per CDR3 protein comes from TCRdb applying MiXCR to the multiplex PCR reads. The sample yields approximately 400,000 distinct CDR3 sequences, more than 14% seen once. The material sequenced was blood. These TCRs come from a young woman with Graves' ophthalmopathy.

With respect to this clonotype: Germline is not matched at one junction end, which may reflect a read error. The genes are TRBV5-6 and TRBJ2-5; TRBD1 matches 7 bases. CDR1 SGHDT and CDR2 YYEEEE come from the germline V gene. The CDR3 spans 15 residues. This CDR3 is CASSLAGTDQEAQYF. CDR3 in DNA: TGTGCCAGCAGCTTGGCGGGGACAGACCAAGAGGCCCAGTACTTC.

This clonotype was recorded at least ten times. V and J are TRBV13 and TRBJ2-3; no firm D call. Trimming removed 2 bases at V and 5 bases at J, with 5 bases between. The CDR3 contains 12 residues. In germline, CDR1 is PRHDT, CDR2 FYEKMQ (reference sequence). As DNA, the CDR3 is TGTGCCAGCAGCTTAATGGTAGATACGCAGTATTTT. Residues: CASSLMVDTQYF.